The 9 T cell receptor beta chains listed next were all sequenced from one sample in a study of blood T cell repertoires in COVID-19. Only in-frame clones appear in the TCRdb table, and some are missing; sequencing was by immunoSEQ multiplex PCR. The repertoire holds about 170,000 clones, with less than 90% as singletons. Sequenced sample: PBMCs or T cells enriched from blood (not recorded which). The source of these receptors is a woman aged 45-60 years who had recovered from COVID-19.

This clone was seen just once. The chain combines TRBV7-2 with TRBJ2-2; TRBD2 agrees at 7 bases. Germline V gene sequence: CDR1 SGHTA, CDR2 FQGNSA. The CDR3 sequence is 16 residues long. V lost 2 bases to trimming and J lost 3 bases; unmatched junction nucleotides: 6. DNA for the CDR3: TGTGCCAGCAGCTTATCGGCTAGCGGTCACACCGGGGAGCTGTTTTTT. Its translation is CASSLSASGHTGELFF.

This chain uses TRBV28 with TRBJ1-2, with a possible D match to TRBD1 (5 bases). The CDR3 consists of 15 residues. With 10 bases removed from V and 4 bases from J, the gap between germline ends came to 22 bases. CDR1 is MDHEN and CDR2 is SYDVKM in the germline V gene. The CDR3 nucleotides read TGTGCCACCCACCCAAGGGGCAGCTCCTTCTATGGCTACACCTTC. This sequence encodes CATHPRGSSFYGYTF.

The chain has TRBV4-1 and TRBJ1-1; D perhaps matches TRBD1 (6 bases). Germline loops: CDR1 MGHRA, CDR2 YSYEKL. V was clipped by 0 bases and J by 0 bases, with 11 bases between them. The CDR3 loop spans 16 amino acids. CDR3 loop: CASSQDWSGVNTEAFF. CDR3 DNA sequence: TGCGCCAGCAGCCAAGATTGGTCAGGGGTGAACACTGAAGCTTTCTTT.

The CDR3 loop is CASSLSGGAGSNQPQHF. The CDR3, as DNA: TGTGCCAGCAGTTTATCGGGGGGGGCGGGGTCAAATCAGCCCCAGCATTTT. The genes are TRBV27 and TRBJ1-5, with D maybe TRBD1 (6 bases). The length of the CDR3 is 17 residues. Trimming shortened V by 0 bases and J by 4 bases, and 16 bases separated the two germline ends. Germline CDR1 is MNHEY and CDR2 is SMNVEV (reference sequence).

The rearrangement uses TRBV7-8 and TRBJ1-2; D unresolved. The CDR3 sequence is 9 residues long. The V and J ends lost 5 bases and 13 bases respectively, with 8 bases between them. Germline V gene data show CDR1 as SGHVS and CDR2 as FQNEAQ. CDR3 nucleotides: TGTGCCAGCAGCCTCATCCCCACCTTC. Amino acid sequence: CASSLIPTF. The entire variable domain, with the rest obtained from reference TRBV7-8 and TRBJ1-2, is as follows: GAGVSQSPRYKVAKRGQDVALRCDPISGHVSLFWYQQALGQGPEFLTYFQNEAQLDKSGLPSDRFFAERPEGSVSTLKIQRTQQEDSAVYLCASSLIPTFGSGTRLTVV.

The J gene is TRBJ2-5, the V gene TRBV25-1, with D tentatively TRBD1 (6 bases). The V gene's germline CDR1 is MGHDK and CDR2 SYGVNS. With 5 bases removed from V and 1 base from J, the gap between germline ends came to 14 bases. The CDR3 is made up of 15 amino acids. In DNA form, the CDR3 reads TGTGCCAGCAGTCCAGGGGTGGCGGTCCAAGAGACCCAGTACTTC. It translates to CASSPGVAVQETQYF.

The chain uses TRBV2 and TRBJ1-2; D remains unclear. The CDR3 has 14 amino acids. Germline V CDR1 and CDR2: SNHLY, FYNNEI. V was pared by 6 bases and J by 10 bases, with 21 bases between. The CDR3 spells CASSPSPWAEAYTF. Written as DNA, the CDR3 is TGTGCCAGCAGCCCCTCCCCCTGGGCAGAAGCCTACACCTTC. The full variable domain, rest sourced from reference TRBV2 and TRBJ1-2, is EPEVTQTPSHQVTQMGQEVILRCVPISNHLYFYWYRQILGQKVEFLVSFYNNEISEKSEIFDDQFSVERPDGSNFTLKIRSTKLEDSAMYFCASSPSPWAEAYTFGSGTRLTVV.

This clone was seen just once. The chain is built from TRBV7-9 and TRBJ2-3, with 7 bases lining up with TRBD2. This CDR3 has 13 residues. The germline CDR1 and CDR2 sequences are SEHNR and FQNEAQ (reference sequence). V lost 6 bases to trimming and J lost 6 bases; unmatched junction nucleotides: 6. The CDR3 nucleotides are TGTGCCAGCAGGCCTGCCGGGGGGGATACGCAGTATTTT. Encoded protein: CASRPAGGDTQYF. Full variable domain (outside the CDR3, taken from reference TRBV7-9 and TRBJ2-3): DTGVSQNPRHKITKRGQNVTFRCDPISEHNRLYWYRQTLGQGPEFLTYFQNEAQLEKSRLLSDRFSAERPKGSFSTLEIQRTEQGDSAMYLCASRPAGGDTQYFGPGTRLTVL.

The chain recombines TRBV5-5 with TRBJ2-3, with D unclear. Germline V gives CDR1 SGHKS, CDR2 YYEKEE (reference sequence). This CDR3 spans 14 amino acids. Trimming removed 0 bases from V and 3 bases from J, with 8 bases in between. CDR3 region: CASSLVAGTDTQYF. The CDR3 DNA reads TGTGCCAGCAGCTTGGTCGCCGGGACAGATACGCAGTATTTT.